The 20 T cell receptor beta chains below come from one sample, sequenced in a study of blood T cell repertoires in COVID-19. Sequenced by immunoSEQ multiplex PCR; TCRdb stores in-frame clones only, minus some. The sample yields almost 350,000 clones, roughly 90% seen once. Sequencing input: PBMCs or T cells enriched from blood (not recorded which). These receptors were collected from a woman in her twenties or thirties who had been exposed to COVID-19.

The chain is built from TRBV12-5 and TRBJ1-1; D gene unclear. Germline CDR1 and CDR2: LGHNT and FRNRAP. The CDR3 loop spans 15 amino acids. V lost 4 bases to trimming and J lost 2 bases, with 14 bases between them. As DNA, the CDR3 is TGTGCTAGTGGTTCGCCTCCCCTAGCTAACACTGAAGCTTTCTTT. Translating it yields CASGSPPLANTEAFF.

The chain combines TRBV28 with TRBJ2-1; 7 bases are a match to TRBD2. CDR3 length: 15 amino acids. The V and J ends lost 7 bases and 4 bases, in that order; junction bases with no gene match: 10. The germline gives CDR1 MDHEN, CDR2 SYDVKM. Written as DNA, the CDR3 is TGTGCCAGCATCCCTAGCGGAAACGGTTACAATGAGCAGTTCTTC. This sequence encodes CASIPSGNGYNEQFF.

As concerns this clone: The junction departs from germline at one end; a sequencing error may be responsible. The chain has TRBV3-1 (or the pseudogene TRBV3-2) and TRBJ1-5; D is perhaps TRBD1 (5 bases). Germline CDR1 reads LGHDT; CDR2 reads YNNKEL (reference sequence). The CDR3 loop spans 15 amino acids. The CDR3 DNA reads TGTGCCAGCAGTCAAGGGATGGGGCACTATCAGCCCCAGCATTTT. This encodes CASSQGMGHYQPQHF.

The chain has TRBV19 and TRBJ1-2; D is possibly TRBD1 (6 bases). V shed 4 bases and J shed 4 bases, with 13 bases lying between them. Germline CDR1 LNHDA, CDR2 SQIVND (reference sequence). The length of the CDR3 is 14 residues. The CDR3 here is CASSRRQDPYGYTF. CDR3 bases: TGTGCCAGTAGTAGAAGACAGGACCCCTATGGCTACACCTTC. Combining the CDR3 with reference TRBV19 and TRBJ1-2 gives the whole variable domain DGGITQSPKYLFRKEGQNVTLSCEQNLNHDAMYWYRQDPGQGLRLIYYSQIVNDFQKGDIAEGYSVSREKKESFPLTVTSAQKNPTAFYLCASSRRQDPYGYTFGSGTRLTVV.

This chain joins TRBV18 and TRBJ1-2, with TRBD1 identical over 9 bases. V shed 4 bases and J 5 bases; nucleotides not matched to a gene: 5. Per the germline V gene, CDR1 is KGHSH and CDR2 is LQKENI. The CDR3 runs 14 residues. This CDR3 is CASSQMGQGYGYTF. The CDR3 DNA sequence: TGTGCCAGCTCACAAATGGGACAGGGTTATGGCTACACCTTC. The full variable domain, in which reference TRBV18 and TRBJ1-2 provide the parts outside the CDR3, is NAGVMQNPRHLVRRRGQEARLRCSPMKGHSHVYWYRQLPEEGLKFMVYLQKENIIDESGMPKERFSAEFPKEGPSILRIQQVVRGDSAAYFCASSQMGQGYGYTFGSGTRLTVV.

J is TRBJ1-2 and V is TRBV7-9, with D uncertain. V was trimmed by 2 bases and J by 3 bases, leaving 13 bases between them. This CDR3 spans 15 amino acids. The germline gives CDR1 SEHNR, CDR2 FQNEAQ (reference sequence). The CDR3 nucleotides are TGTGCCAGCAGCTTAAGGACTGCTACCGACTATGGCTACACCTTC. Its protein is CASSLRTATDYGYTF.

The chain employs TRBV7-8 and TRBJ2-2, with D maybe TRBD2 (5 bases). With 4 bases removed from V and 6 bases from J, the gap between germline ends came to 6 bases. The CDR3 contains 12 residues. Germline V gene sequence: CDR1 SGHVS, CDR2 FQNEAQ. Here the CDR3 reads CASSYGAGELFF. For the CDR3, the DNA is TGTGCCAGCAGCTACGGGGCCGGGGAGCTGTTTTTT.

The chain combines TRBV25-1 with TRBJ2-7, with TRBD1 identical over 10 bases. This CDR3 is built from 15 residues. Trimming took 3 bases from V and 2 from J; bases not matched to a gene: 4. The germline gives CDR1 MGHDK, CDR2 SYGVNS. The CDR3 nucleotides are TGTGCCAGCAGTGATCCGGGACAGGGGCCCTACGAGCAGTACTTC. This translates into CASSDPGQGPYEQYF.

The V call is TRBV11-2, the J call TRBJ1-2; 7 bases match TRBD1. This CDR3 region has 15 residues. CDR1 SGHAT and CDR2 FQNNGV come from the germline V gene. V was clipped by 1 base and J by 2 bases; unmatched bases: 4. CDR3 residues: CASSLGAGGNYGYTF. The CDR3, as DNA: TGTGCCAGCAGCTTAGGGGCAGGGGGGAACTATGGCTACACCTTC.

The chain uses TRBV18 and TRBJ2-5; 8 bases are shared with TRBD2. The CDR3 is 15 residues long. The V segment lost 6 bases and the J segment 2 bases; nucleotides outside the gene matches: 8. The germline V gene has CDR1 KGHSH and CDR2 LQKENI. The CDR3 loop reads CASSKPGGHQETQYF. DNA for the CDR3: TGTGCCAGCTCCAAACCGGGGGGGCATCAAGAGACCCAGTACTTC.

J is TRBJ2-7 and V is TRBV18, with 12 bases lining up with TRBD2. With 1 base clipped from V and 2 bases from J, the junction kept 0 bases outside the gene matches. The CDR3 sequence is 15 residues long. Looked up from germline, CDR1 is KGHSH and CDR2 is LQKENI. Here the CDR3 DNA reads TGTGCCAGCTCACCACGGACTAGCGGGGCCTACGAGCAGTACTTC. Amino acids: CASSPRTSGAYEQYF. The variable domain in full, with the rest retrieved from reference TRBV18 and TRBJ2-7, is NAGVMQNPRHLVRRRGQEARLRCSPMKGHSHVYWYRQLPEEGLKFMVYLQKENIIDESGMPKERFSAEFPKEGPSILRIQQVVRGDSAAYFCASSPRTSGAYEQYFGPGTRLTVT.

V usage is TRBV9 and J usage is TRBJ2-1; TRBD2 matches 12 bases. The CDR3 is 18 amino acids. The germline gives CDR1 SGDLS, CDR2 YYNGEE. Losses at the gene ends were 0 bases for V and 0 bases for J; bases not matched to a gene: 4. As DNA, the CDR3 is TGTGCCAGCAGCGTAGGACTAGCGGGGGAAAGCTCCTACAATGAGCAGTTCTTC. Residues: CASSVGLAGESSYNEQFF.

This chain connects TRBV28 to TRBJ2-6, with D unclear. Looked up from germline, CDR1 is MDHEN and CDR2 is SYDVKM. CDR3 size: 14 residues. Trimming stripped 5 bases from V and 0 bases from J, with 5 bases between. The CDR3 is CASSPGSGANVLTF. Here the CDR3 DNA reads TGTGCCAGCAGTCCAGGCTCTGGGGCCAACGTCCTGACTTTC.

This clone was seen just once. V and J are TRBV20-1 and TRBJ1-1; D gene uncertain. The CDR3 has 11 residues. Germline-derived CDR1 and CDR2 are DFQATT and SNEGSKA (reference sequence). Trimming stripped 0 bases from V and 11 bases from J, with 10 bases between. CDR3 amino acids: CSARDGGGAFF. CDR3 sequence (DNA): TGCAGTGCTAGAGATGGCGGCGGGGCTTTCTTT.

This chain uses TRBV3-1 (or the pseudogene TRBV3-2) with TRBJ2-3; D might be TRBD1 (6 bases). CDR3 length: 15 residues. Per the germline V gene, CDR1 is LGHDT and CDR2 is YNNKEL (reference sequence). V lost 4 bases and J 1 base, leaving 12 bases between the germline ends. The CDR3 DNA follows: TGTGCCAGCAGCCCACTACAGGGTGGCACAGATACGCAGTATTTT. This codes for CASSPLQGGTDTQYF.

The gene calls are TRBV6-5 and TRBJ1-1, with D possibly TRBD1 on 6 matching bases. The CDR3 consists of 12 residues. The V gene lost 11 bases and the J gene lost 3 bases, with 13 bases spanning the gap. Germline loops: CDR1 MNHEY, CDR2 SVGAGI. DNA for the CDR3: TGTGCCGCTTCAGGGGCGGACACTGAAGCTTTCTTT. It encodes CAASGADTEAFF.

This clone was detected only a few times. The chain couples TRBV5-1 to TRBJ2-7; no definite D call. This CDR3 has 15 residues. The V gene lost 3 bases and the J gene lost 0 bases, with 13 bases spanning the gap. CDR1 is SGHRS and CDR2 is YFSETQ in the germline V gene. The CDR3 DNA reads as TGCGCCAGCAGCTCGACACAAGTTCCCTCCTACGAGCAGTACTTC. Amino acid sequence: CASSSTQVPSYEQYF.

The chain is built from TRBV28 and TRBJ2-2; tentatively, D is TRBD1 (6 bases). The CDR3 has 14 amino acids. CDR1 and CDR2 (germline): MDHEN, SYDVKM. V was shortened by 6 bases and J by 4 bases, with 12 bases between the two germline ends. The CDR3 sequence: CASRYTGLTGELFF. CDR3 bases: TGTGCCAGCAGATATACAGGGCTCACCGGGGAGCTGTTTTTT.

Remarks on this clone: This sample includes further DNA sequences coding for the same CDR3. The gene calls are TRBV18 and TRBJ1-5, with a tentative D call TRBD1 (5 bases). Germline loops: CDR1 KGHSH, CDR2 LQKENI. Trimming took off 1 base at V and 4 bases at J, with 5 bases between the two ends. The CDR3 runs to 13 residues. CDR3 loop: CASSPQGNQPQHF. The DNA for the CDR3 is TGTGCCAGCTCACCACAGGGGAATCAGCCCCAGCATTTT.

The chain carries TRBV7-9 and TRBJ2-6; D is uncertain. The CDR3 has 14 amino acids. V was pared by 5 bases and J by 2 bases, with 7 bases between. Looked up from germline, CDR1 is SEHNR and CDR2 is FQNEAQ (reference sequence). The CDR3, as DNA: TGTGCCAGCAGCCTGAGAACTGGGGCCAACGTCCTGACTTTC. It specifies CASSLRTGANVLTF.